These 28 T cell receptor beta chains were sequenced from one sample in a study of blood T cell repertoires in COVID-19. The protocol was immunoSEQ multiplex PCR, while the TCRdb copy is restricted to in-frame clones and leaves out a portion. The sample carries over 85,000 clones, about 90% recorded once. The sample comprised peripheral blood. These TCRs come from a woman aged 50 to 60 with COVID-19, enrolled during active disease.

The DNA for the CDR3 is TGTGCCAGCAGCGCCCAGGGGACTGGGGCCAACGTCCTGACTTTC. Amino acid sequence: CASSAQGTGANVLTF. The rearrangement joins TRBV9 to TRBJ2-6; D may be TRBD1 (6 bases). The CDR3 runs 15 residues. Germline V lookup: CDR1 SGDLS, CDR2 YYNGEE. V lost 3 bases and J lost 2, with 9 bases in between.

The chain employs TRBV7-2 and TRBJ2-7; TRBD2 agrees at 7 bases. This CDR3 region has 15 residues. The trim removed 1 base at V and 1 base at J, leaving 4 bases unmatched. Germline V gene lookup returns CDR1 SGHTA and CDR2 FQGNSA. CDR3 bases: TGTGCCAGCAGCTTAGAAGCGGGGCCATCCTACGAGCAGTACTTC. Translating gives CASSLEAGPSYEQYF.

The J gene is TRBJ2-1, the V gene TRBV29-1, with TRBD2 identical over 10 bases. CDR1 and CDR2 (germline): SQVTM, ANQGSEA. The CDR3 is 15 amino acids. With 4 bases clipped from V and 3 bases from J, the junction kept 6 bases outside the gene matches. The CDR3, as DNA: TGCAGCGTTGGGGTAGCGGGGGGACACTACAATGAGCAGTTCTTC. It yields the protein CSVGVAGGHYNEQFF.

The gene calls are TRBV2 and TRBJ2-1; 12 nucleotides line up with TRBD2. Germline V lookup: CDR1 SNHLY, CDR2 FYNNEI. The CDR3 has 15 residues. The J segment lost 12 bases and the V segment lost 4 bases, leaving 10 bases of the junction unmatched. CDR3 sequence: CASSVELAGGEVQFF. The CDR3 DNA follows: TGTGCCAGCAGTGTGGAACTAGCGGGGGGCGAGGTGCAGTTCTTC.

V gene TRBV6-6 combines with J gene TRBJ1-2; D is unresolved. V was trimmed by 2 bases and J by 8 bases, leaving 18 bases between them. Germline CDR1 is MNHNY and CDR2 is SVGAGI (reference sequence). The CDR3 consists of 15 residues. The CDR3 loop reads CASSYLPDKPGGYTF. The CDR3 nucleotides read TGTGCCAGCAGTTACCTACCTGACAAGCCGGGGGGCTACACCTTC.

This clone has at least ten counts. The chain joins TRBV10-3 to TRBJ1-2; 9 bases line up with TRBD1. There are 15 residues in the CDR3. CDR1 ENHRY and CDR2 SYGVKD come from the germline V gene. The V and J ends lost 2 bases and 7 bases, in that order; junction bases with no gene match: 8. The DNA of the CDR3 is TGTGCCATCAGTGAGCCCGGACAGGGGAAGGCTGGCTACACCTTC. Its protein is CAISEPGQGKAGYTF.

The chain has TRBV6-5 and TRBJ2-3, with TRBD2 matching 8 bases. Germline trimming cut 2 bases from V and 7 bases from J; bases unmatched to any gene: 5. The germline gives CDR1 MNHEY, CDR2 SVGAGI. The CDR3 has 14 residues. The CDR3 DNA is TGTGCCAGCAGTTACGGACTAGCTAGGAATACGCAGTATTTT. As protein: CASSYGLARNTQYF.

The J gene is TRBJ2-7, the V gene TRBV6-5; D unresolved. CDR3 size: 15 residues. Trimming took off 0 bases at V and 3 bases at J, with 12 bases between the two ends. Germline V lookup: CDR1 MNHEY, CDR2 SVGAGI. The CDR3: CASSYSIMADYEQYF. Here the CDR3 DNA reads TGTGCCAGCAGTTACTCGATCATGGCAGACTACGAGCAGTACTTC.

The genes are TRBV2 and TRBJ1-4, with D uncertain. Deletions cut 7 bases from V and 0 bases from J, with 9 bases between. This CDR3 region has 14 residues. Germline-derived CDR1 and CDR2 are SNHLY and FYNNEI. CDR3 nucleotides: TGTGCCAGCAACAGACGTACAACTAATGAAAAACTGTTTTTT. It codes for CASNRRTTNEKLFF.

V usage is TRBV12-3 or TRBV12-4 and J usage is TRBJ2-1, with a weak D call TRBD1 (6 bases). Trimming removed 6 bases at V and 13 bases at J, with 10 bases between. This CDR3 spans 10 amino acids. DNA of the CDR3: TGTGCCAGCAGGGGGACAAAACAGTTCTTC. Protein: CASRGTKQFF.

The chain links TRBV4-1 to TRBJ2-3, with D possibly TRBD2 on 5 matching bases. The germline V gene encodes CDR1 MGHRA and CDR2 YSYEKL. The CDR3 is made up of 15 amino acids. The ends were cut back, 3 bases at V and 1 base at J, with 11 bases in the middle. For the CDR3, the DNA is TGCGCCAGCAGCCACCCCGGGGATCGCACAGATACGCAGTATTTT. Its protein product is CASSHPGDRTDTQYF.

The chain employs TRBV7-3 and TRBJ2-1; D is unclear. From germline, CDR1 is SGHTA and CDR2 FQGTGA. The V end lost 1 base, the J end lost 6 bases, and 10 bases lay between the germline ends. CDR3 length: 14 residues. The CDR3 DNA sequence: TGTGCCAGCAGCTTAATGGTCTCGGGCAATGAGCAGTTCTTC. This codes for CASSLMVSGNEQFF.

The rearrangement joins TRBV5-4 to TRBJ2-1, with a weak D call TRBD2 (6 bases). Germline V CDR1 and CDR2: SGHNT, YYREEE (reference sequence). V gave up 4 bases and J gave up 7 bases, with 12 bases separating them. The CDR3 has 13 amino acids. CDR3 region: CASSPSGGNEQFF. DNA of the CDR3: TGTGCCAGCAGCCCAAGTGGGGGGAATGAGCAGTTCTTC.

The J gene is TRBJ2-5, the V gene TRBV5-1, with 9 bases matching TRBD2. This CDR3 spans 16 amino acids. Germline assignment: CDR1 SGHRS and CDR2 YFSETQ. V shed 4 bases, J shed 1 base, and the junction held 8 bases outside the gene matches. CDR3 sequence: CASSPGVAGVQETQYF. The CDR3 bases are TGCGCCAGCAGCCCCGGGGTAGCGGGGGTCCAAGAGACCCAGTACTTC. Drawing the rest from reference TRBV5-1 and TRBJ2-5, the complete variable domain is KAGVTQTPRYLIKTRGQQVTLSCSPISGHRSVSWYQQTPGQGLQFLFEYFSETQRNKGNFPGRFSGRQFSNSRSEMNVSTLELGDSALYLCASSPGVAGVQETQYFGPGTRLLVL.

The chain employs TRBV7-9 and TRBJ1-2, with D possibly being TRBD1 (6 bases). CDR1 SEHNR and CDR2 FQNEAQ come from the germline V gene (reference sequence). The CDR3 spans 14 residues. Trimming stripped 4 bases from V and 2 bases from J, with 11 bases between. This CDR3 reads CASSSRGSNYGYTF. Written as DNA, the CDR3 is TGTGCCAGCAGCTCCAGGGGTTCCAACTATGGCTACACCTTC.

The CDR3 DNA is TGTGCCAGTAAAGATCAGGGTAATCAGCCCCAGCATTTT. Translated: CASKDQGNQPQHF. The chain has TRBV19 and TRBJ1-5; D might be TRBD1 (5 bases). The CDR3 consists of 13 residues. Germline V gives CDR1 LNHDA, CDR2 SQIVND (reference sequence). V was trimmed by 7 bases and J by 4 bases, leaving 11 bases between them.

The chain carries TRBV19 and TRBJ1-4; TRBD1 matches at 11 bases. The CDR3 has 15 residues. Unmatched junction bases numbered 5, after V lost 5 bases and J lost 6 bases. CDR1 is LNHDA, CDR2 SQIVND, per germline (reference sequence). The CDR3 DNA follows: TGTGCCAGTAGTGCTGGACAGGGGGCGGATGAAAAACTGTTTTTT. This codes for CASSAGQGADEKLFF. Full variable domain (missing parts from reference TRBV19 and TRBJ1-4): DGGITQSPKYLFRKEGQNVTLSCEQNLNHDAMYWYRQDPGQGLRLIYYSQIVNDFQKGDIAEGYSVSREKKESFPLTVTSAQKNPTAFYLCASSAGQGADEKLFFGSGTQLSVL.

The chain links TRBV9 to TRBJ2-1; a possible D gene is TRBD1 (6 bases). The V gene lost 0 bases and the J gene lost 2 bases, with 6 bases spanning the gap. Per the germline V gene, CDR1 is SGDLS and CDR2 is YYNGEE. The CDR3 spans 14 residues. The CDR3 coding sequence is TGTGCCAGCAGCGTAGGACAGGCCTACAATGAGCAGTTCTTC. Its protein is CASSVGQAYNEQFF.

The chain recombines TRBV9 with TRBJ2-3; D remains unclear. This CDR3 contains 14 residues. V lost 0 bases and J lost 2, with 7 bases in between. Germline values: CDR1 SGDLS, CDR2 YYNGEE. CDR3: CASSVGQNTDTQYF. The DNA of the CDR3 is TGTGCCAGCAGCGTAGGCCAGAACACAGATACGCAGTATTTT.

The chain has TRBV10-3 and TRBJ2-2, with 8 bases identical to TRBD1. With V trimmed by 3 bases and J by 2 bases, 5 bases remained unmatched. This CDR3 is built from 16 residues. Germline CDR1 is ENHRY and CDR2 is SYGVKD. Here the CDR3 reads CAISDRDRKNTGELFF. DNA of the CDR3: TGTGCCATCAGTGATCGGGACAGGAAAAACACCGGGGAGCTGTTTTTT.

The V call is TRBV30, the J call TRBJ1-3; D ambiguous. CDR3 length: 14 amino acids. Trimming stripped 2 bases from V and 1 base from J, with 9 bases between. Germline V gene sequence: CDR1 GTSNPN, CDR2 SVGIG (reference sequence). CDR3 DNA sequence: TGTGCCTGGAGTAGCGGACCTTCTGGAAACACCATATATTTT. Its translation: CAWSSGPSGNTIYF.

The chain carries TRBV6-1 and TRBJ1-6; a weak D match, TRBD1 (6 bases). Germline values: CDR1 MNHNS, CDR2 SASEGT. The germline V and J ends were trimmed by 2 bases and 4 bases, with 12 bases remaining between them. The CDR3 extends over 16 amino acids. The CDR3 loop reads CASSESNREYNSPLHF. CDR3 sequence (DNA): TGTGCCAGCAGTGAATCCAACAGGGAGTATAATTCACCCCTCCACTTT.

This clone was detected a few times. The gene calls are TRBV7-9 and TRBJ2-7; D may be TRBD2 (6 bases). The CDR3 loop spans 15 amino acids. Trimming left V 4 bases short and J 0 bases short, with 13 bases between. The germline V gene has CDR1 SEHNR and CDR2 FQNEAQ (reference sequence). The CDR3 is CASSSGDLNSYEQYF. CDR3 sequence (DNA): TGTGCCAGCAGCTCGGGGGACCTCAACTCCTACGAGCAGTACTTC.

This chain connects TRBV6-5 to TRBJ2-5; TRBD1 matches at 7 bases. CDR3 length equals 14 residues. The V segment lost 2 bases and the J segment 2 bases; nucleotides outside the gene matches: 2. Germline V gene data show CDR1 as MNHEY and CDR2 as SVGAGI. The CDR3 DNA sequence: TGTGCCAGCAGTTACGGGACAGAGCAAGAGACCCAGTACTTC. It translates to CASSYGTEQETQYF.

This rearrangement joins TRBV4-1 to TRBJ2-6, with D uncertain. V was pared by 2 bases and J by 1 base, with 6 bases between. CDR1 is MGHRA, CDR2 YSYEKL, per germline. The CDR3 is made up of 15 amino acids. The CDR3 is CASSQTPSGANVLTF. The CDR3 DNA follows: TGCGCCAGCAGCCAAACTCCGTCTGGGGCCAACGTCCTGACTTTC.

The chain uses TRBV3-1 (or the pseudogene TRBV3-2) and TRBJ2-7, with D maybe TRBD1 (6 bases). Germline lookup yields CDR1 LGHDT and CDR2 YNNKEL (reference sequence). This CDR3 is 14 amino acids long. Deletions cut 2 bases from V and 0 bases from J, with 8 bases between. CDR3 amino acids: CASSQKDSSYEQYF. In DNA form, the CDR3 reads TGTGCCAGCAGCCAAAAGGACAGCTCCTACGAGCAGTACTTC.

This chain joins TRBV9 and TRBJ2-1; 10 bases match TRBD2. CDR3 length: 13 residues. CDR1 SGDLS and CDR2 YYNGEE come from the germline V gene. V gave up 7 bases and J gave up 10 bases; unmatched junction bases: 8. CDR3: CASSGTSVGEQFF. CDR3 bases: TGTGCCAGCTCCGGGACTAGCGTTGGGGAGCAGTTCTTC.

The chain couples TRBV9 to TRBJ2-3; 11 bases are a match to TRBD2. The V gene end was trimmed by 2 bases and the J gene end by 4 bases; junction bases not matched to a gene: 3. The CDR3 has 15 residues. CDR1 SGDLS and CDR2 YYNGEE come from the germline V gene. In DNA, the CDR3 is TGTGCCAGCAGCGTTAGCGGGGGGGGCGCAGATACGCAGTATTTT. This encodes CASSVSGGGADTQYF.